This T cell receptor beta chain stems from a study of blood T cell repertoires in COVID-19. Study at large: Samples came from the United States, Italy and Spain, spanning acute and convalescent COVID-19. PBMCs, B-cell-depleted T cells, or T cells were the source of the cDNA or gDNA that made up the material.

As handled by the study authors: How many nucleated cells were present was estimated from reference gene primer amplification. Repertoires were generated with immunoSEQ multiplex PCR, while TCRdb's copy carries only in-frame clones and drops some. V, J and clone size are those of that table, while D and trimming were read from the DNA. The repertoire has roughly 260,000 clones, 75% to 85% of them found once; the top ten carry around 4.7%. CDR3 size: 15 residues. Germline V gives CDR1 SGHTA, CDR2 FQGNSA. The J segment lost 12 bases and the V segment lost 2 bases, leaving 11 bases of the junction unmatched.

The sequence derives from a woman in her seventies with acute or convalescent COVID-19. Input material: peripheral blood. The gene calls are TRBV7-2 and TRBJ1-5; 9 nucleotides agree with TRBD1. CDR3 nucleotides: TGTGCCAGCAGCTTATATGACGGCGGGACAGGGTACCAGCATTTT. It specifies CASSLYDGGTGYQHF.